This paragraph covers one T cell receptor beta chain sequence. Generated by immunoSEQ multiplex PCR, the TCRdb table keeps only in-frame clones and is missing some. In the table there are over 20,000 clones, 91% of which are singletons. These data come from a study of T cell changes during pregnancy in multiple sclerosis. V lost 5 bases and J 0 bases, leaving 13 bases between the germline ends. The CDR3 spans 15 residues. Germline V CDR1 and CDR2: SGHRS, YFSETQ. The chain employs TRBV5-1 and TRBJ2-3; D ambiguous. The input for sequencing was CD4+ T cells from peripheral blood mononuclear cells, taken in the third trimester of pregnancy. This clonotype was obtained from a female donor in good health, enrolled as a control in a pregnancy study. The CDR3 region has the DNA TGCGCCAGCAGTTCGGCGGTTACTAGCACAGATACGCAGTATTTT. Translating gives CASSSAVTSTDTQYF.